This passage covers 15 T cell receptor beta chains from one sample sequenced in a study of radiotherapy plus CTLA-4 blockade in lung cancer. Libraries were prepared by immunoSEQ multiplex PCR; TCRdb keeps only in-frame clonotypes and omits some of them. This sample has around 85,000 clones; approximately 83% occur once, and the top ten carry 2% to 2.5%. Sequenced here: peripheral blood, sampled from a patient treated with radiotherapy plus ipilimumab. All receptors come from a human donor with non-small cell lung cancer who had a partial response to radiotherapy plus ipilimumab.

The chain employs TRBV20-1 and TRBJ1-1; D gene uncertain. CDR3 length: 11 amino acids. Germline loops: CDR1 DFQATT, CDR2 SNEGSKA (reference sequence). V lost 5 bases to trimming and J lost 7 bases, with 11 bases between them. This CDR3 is CSAQLRYEAFF. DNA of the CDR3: TGCAGTGCTCAACTCAGGTATGAAGCTTTCTTT.

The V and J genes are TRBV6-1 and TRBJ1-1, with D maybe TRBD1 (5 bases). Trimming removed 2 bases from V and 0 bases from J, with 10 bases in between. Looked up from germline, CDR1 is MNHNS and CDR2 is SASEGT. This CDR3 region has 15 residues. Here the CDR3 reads CASSEPPGMNTEAFF. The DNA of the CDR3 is TGTGCCAGCAGTGAACCGCCAGGGATGAACACTGAAGCTTTCTTT.

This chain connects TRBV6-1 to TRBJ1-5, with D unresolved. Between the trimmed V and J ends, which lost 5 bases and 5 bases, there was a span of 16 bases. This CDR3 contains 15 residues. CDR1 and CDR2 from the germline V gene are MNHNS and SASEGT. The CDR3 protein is CASSPGPQAHQPQHF. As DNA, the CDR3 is TGTGCCAGCAGTCCGGGTCCACAAGCCCATCAGCCCCAGCATTTT.

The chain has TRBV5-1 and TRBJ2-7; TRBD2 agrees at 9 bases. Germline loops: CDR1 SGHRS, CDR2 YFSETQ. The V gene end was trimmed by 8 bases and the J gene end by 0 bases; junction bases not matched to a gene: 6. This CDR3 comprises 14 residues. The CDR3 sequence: CASSGLASSYEQYF. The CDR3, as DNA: TGCGCCAGTAGTGGACTAGCGAGCTCCTACGAGCAGTACTTC.

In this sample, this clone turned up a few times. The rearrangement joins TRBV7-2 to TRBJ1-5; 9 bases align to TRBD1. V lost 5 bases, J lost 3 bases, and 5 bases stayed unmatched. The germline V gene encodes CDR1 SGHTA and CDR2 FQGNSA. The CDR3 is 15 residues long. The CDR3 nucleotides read TGTGCCAGCAGCCGCTACAGGGGGCCCAATCAGCCCCAGCATTTT. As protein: CASSRYRGPNQPQHF. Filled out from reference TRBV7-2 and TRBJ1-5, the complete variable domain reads GAGVSQSPSNKVTEKGKDVELRCDPISGHTALYWYRQSLGQGLEFLIYFQGNSAPDKSGLPSDRFSAERTGGSVSTLTIQRTQQEDSAVYLCASSRYRGPNQPQHFGDGTRLSIL.

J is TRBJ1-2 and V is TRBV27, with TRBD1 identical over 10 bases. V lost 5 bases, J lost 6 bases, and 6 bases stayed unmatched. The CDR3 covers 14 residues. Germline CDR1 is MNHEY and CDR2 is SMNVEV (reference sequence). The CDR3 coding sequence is TGTGCCAGCAGTCGACGGGACAGGGGTGATGGCTACACCTTC. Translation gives CASSRRDRGDGYTF.

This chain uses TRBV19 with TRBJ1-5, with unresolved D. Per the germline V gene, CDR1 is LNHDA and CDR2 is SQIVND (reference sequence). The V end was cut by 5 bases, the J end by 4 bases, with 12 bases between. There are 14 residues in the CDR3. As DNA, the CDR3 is TGTGCCAGTAGTCCCTTACAGAATAATCAGCCCCAGCATTTT. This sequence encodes CASSPLQNNQPQHF. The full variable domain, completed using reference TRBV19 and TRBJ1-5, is DGGITQSPKYLFRKEGQNVTLSCEQNLNHDAMYWYRQDPGQGLRLIYYSQIVNDFQKGDIAEGYSVSREKKESFPLTVTSAQKNPTAFYLCASSPLQNNQPQHFGDGTRLSIL.

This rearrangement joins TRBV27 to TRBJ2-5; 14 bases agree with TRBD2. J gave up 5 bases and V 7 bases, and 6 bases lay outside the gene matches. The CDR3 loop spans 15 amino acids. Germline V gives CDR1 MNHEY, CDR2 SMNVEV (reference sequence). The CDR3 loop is CASNPTSGGVETQYF. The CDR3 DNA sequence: TGTGCCAGCAACCCGACTAGCGGGGGGGTGGAGACCCAGTACTTC.

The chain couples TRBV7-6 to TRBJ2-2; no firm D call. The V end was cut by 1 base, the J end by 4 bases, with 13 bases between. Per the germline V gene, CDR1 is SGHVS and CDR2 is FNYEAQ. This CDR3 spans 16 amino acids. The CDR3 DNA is TGTGCCAGCAGCTTAGGAGAACAGTCGCGCACCGGGGAGCTGTTTTTT. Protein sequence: CASSLGEQSRTGELFF. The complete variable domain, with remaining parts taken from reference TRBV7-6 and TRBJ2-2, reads GAGVSQSPRYKVTKRGQDVALRCDPISGHVSLYWYRQALGQGPEFLTYFNYEAQQDKSGLPNDRFSAERPEGSISTLTIQRTEQRDSAMYRCASSLGEQSRTGELFFGEGSRLTVL.

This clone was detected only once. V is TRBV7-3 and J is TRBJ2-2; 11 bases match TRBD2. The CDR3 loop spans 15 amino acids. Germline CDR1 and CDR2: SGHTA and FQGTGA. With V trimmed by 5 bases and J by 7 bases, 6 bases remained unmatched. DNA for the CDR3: TGTGCCAGCAGCCAAAGACTAGCGGGACACGGGGAGCTGTTTTTT. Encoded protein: CASSQRLAGHGELFF.

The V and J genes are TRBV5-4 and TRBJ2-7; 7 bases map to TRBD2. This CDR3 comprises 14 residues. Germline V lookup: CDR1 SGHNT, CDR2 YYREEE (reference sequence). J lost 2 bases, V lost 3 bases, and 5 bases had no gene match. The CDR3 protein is CASSSSGTTYEQYV. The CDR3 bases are TGTGCCAGCAGCTCCTCCGGGACTACCTACGAGCAGTACGTC.

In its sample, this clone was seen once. For the CDR3, the DNA is TGTGCCAGCAGTGCTGGGACTAGCGGGACGAATGAGCAGTTCTTC. This sequence encodes CASSAGTSGTNEQFF. The chain employs TRBV27 and TRBJ2-1; 13 bases map to TRBD2. This CDR3 is 15 amino acids long. The trim removed 5 bases at V and 7 bases at J, leaving 5 bases unmatched. Germline CDR1 reads MNHEY; CDR2 reads SMNVEV (reference sequence).

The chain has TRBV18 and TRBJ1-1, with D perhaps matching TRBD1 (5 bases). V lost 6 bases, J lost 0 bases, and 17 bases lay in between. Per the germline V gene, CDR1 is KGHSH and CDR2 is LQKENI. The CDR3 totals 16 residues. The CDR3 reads CASSPRRDSMNTEAFF. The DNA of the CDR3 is TGTGCCAGCTCCCCCCGGCGAGACAGCATGAACACTGAAGCTTTCTTT.

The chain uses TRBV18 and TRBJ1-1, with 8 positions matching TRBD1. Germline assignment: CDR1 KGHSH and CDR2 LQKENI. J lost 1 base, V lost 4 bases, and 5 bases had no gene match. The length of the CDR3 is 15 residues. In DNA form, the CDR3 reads TGTGCCAGCTCACGAGAAGGACAGGGGAACACTGAAGCTTTCTTT. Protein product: CASSREGQGNTEAFF.

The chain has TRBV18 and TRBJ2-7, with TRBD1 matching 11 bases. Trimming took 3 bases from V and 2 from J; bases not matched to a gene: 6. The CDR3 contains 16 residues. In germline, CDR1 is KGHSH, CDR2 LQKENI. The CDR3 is CASSPPGTGGPYEQYF. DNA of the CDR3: TGTGCCAGCTCACCGCCCGGGACAGGGGGTCCCTACGAGCAGTACTTC.